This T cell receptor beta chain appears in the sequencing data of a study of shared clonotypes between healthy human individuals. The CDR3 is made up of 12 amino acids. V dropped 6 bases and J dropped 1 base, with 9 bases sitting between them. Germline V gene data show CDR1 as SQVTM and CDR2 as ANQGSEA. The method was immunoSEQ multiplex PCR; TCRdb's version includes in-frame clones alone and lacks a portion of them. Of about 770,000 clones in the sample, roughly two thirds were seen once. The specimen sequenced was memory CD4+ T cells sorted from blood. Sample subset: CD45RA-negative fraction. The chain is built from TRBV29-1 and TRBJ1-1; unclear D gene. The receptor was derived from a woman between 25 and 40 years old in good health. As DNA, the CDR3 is TGCAGCGTCACCCGGGGGAACACTGAAGCTTTCTTT. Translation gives CSVTRGNTEAFF.